This T cell receptor beta chain emerged from a study of cytomegalovirus exposure and HLA in healthy donors. Study overall: Caucasian-associated ancestry cluster membership applied to less than 85% of several hundred genotyped donors. General observations from the study: In a later analysis, TCR beta V- and J-gene trimming showed a link to a missense DCLRE1C variant.

13 Jbeta primers and 60 Vbeta primers were used for the PCR. Profiling relied on immunoSEQ multiplex PCR, and the TCRdb table lists in-frame clones only, not all of them. The sample lists around 150,000 clones, around 80% occurring once. Comments on this clone: What it binds is not known.

With 7 bases removed from V and 0 bases from J, the gap between germline ends came to 5 bases. Germline CDR1 and CDR2: SNHLY and FYNNEI. CDR3 length equals 12 residues. Every donor was a healthy person donating bone marrow. The rearrangement uses TRBV2 and TRBJ2-3; D not certain. This clonotype originated in a man aged 30 to 39 in good health and CMV-seropositive. Sequencing was done on a sample of PBMCs. The CDR3 protein is CASTPSTDTQYF. The CDR3 DNA reads as TGTGCCAGCACTCCTAGCACAGATACGCAGTATTTT.